The 27 T cell receptor beta chains in this list originate from one sample, sequenced in a study of blood T cell repertoires in COVID-19 (dated by TCRdb to between 2020 and 2021). Libraries were built with the immunoSEQ multiplex PCR assay. TCRdb took over this immuneACCESS table, retaining in-frame rearrangements with V and J assigned. Such tables are incomplete; in checked studies, under half of the missing clones stem from an unresolved V gene, and the remainder is unexplained. The sample data list 390,000 or so clones, and approximately 87% of these were observed just once. Clones ranked in the top ten supply 10% of the sample. The material sequenced was PBMCs or T cells enriched from blood (not recorded which). These receptor sequences come from a woman aged 45-65 years who had recovered from COVID-19.

Only a few counts were recorded for this clone. The chain combines TRBV27 with TRBJ2-7; tentative D call: TRBD2 (5 bases). The CDR3 totals 13 residues. The V gene's germline CDR1 is MNHEY and CDR2 SMNVEV (reference sequence). V was clipped by 5 bases and J by 3 bases, with 11 bases between them. CDR3 DNA: TGTGCCAGCAGTCCGGGAAGTTTCTACGAGCAGTACTTC. Translating it yields CASSPGSFYEQYF.

The chain uses TRBV4-1 and TRBJ1-1, with a tentative D call TRBD1 (6 bases). Germline V CDR1 and CDR2: MGHRA, YSYEKL. Between the trimmed V and J ends, which lost 0 bases and 10 bases, there was a span of 18 bases. This CDR3 has 15 amino acids. The CDR3 coding sequence is TGCGCCAGCAGCCAAGAGGCCCCGGGGGGCGGTTTAGCTTTCTTT. This gives the protein CASSQEAPGGGLAFF.

The CDR3, as DNA: TGTGCCAGCAGGTTACCGGGACAGGGGCGGACAACAGTCTCTGGAAACACCATATATTTT. Translating it yields CASRLPGQGRTTVSGNTIYF. The chain links TRBV28 to TRBJ1-3; 10 bases match TRBD1. J gave up 0 bases and V 6 bases, and 17 bases lay outside the gene matches. This CDR3 contains 20 residues. From germline, CDR1 is MDHEN and CDR2 SYDVKM. The complete variable domain, with remaining parts taken from reference TRBV28 and TRBJ1-3, reads DVKVTQSSRYLVKRTGEKVFLECVQDMDHENMFWYRQDPGLGLRLIYFSYDVKMKEKGDIPEGYSVSREKKERFSLILESASTNQTSMYLCASRLPGQGRTTVSGNTIYFGEGSWLTVV.

The chain carries TRBV6-5 and TRBJ1-5, with a possible D match to TRBD1 (6 bases). Germline V gene sequence: CDR1 MNHEY, CDR2 SVGAGI. The CDR3 sequence is 14 residues long. The V end lost 7 bases, the J end lost 7 bases, and 17 bases lay between the germline ends. The CDR3: CASIAQGIVQPQHF. The DNA of the CDR3 is TGTGCCAGCATCGCGCAGGGGATAGTCCAGCCCCAGCATTTT.

V gene TRBV13 combines with J gene TRBJ1-1; no clear D. Trimming left V 8 bases short and J 8 bases short, with 15 bases between. Germline values: CDR1 PRHDT, CDR2 FYEKMQ (reference sequence). This CDR3 has 12 amino acids. The CDR3 DNA is TGTGCCAGCCAACCTTTAGGGAGGGAAGCTTTCTTT. This encodes CASQPLGREAFF.

This sequence joins TRBV27 and TRBJ1-1; 8 bases are shared with TRBD1. The CDR3 extends over 15 amino acids. With 2 bases clipped from V and 6 bases from J, the junction kept 8 bases outside the gene matches. Germline CDR1 reads MNHEY; CDR2 reads SMNVEV (reference sequence). CDR3 sequence: CASSLGQGALAEAFF. The DNA of the CDR3 is TGTGCCAGCAGTTTAGGGCAGGGGGCTCTCGCTGAAGCTTTCTTT.

This rearrangement joins TRBV14 to TRBJ2-7; perhaps TRBD1 as D (6 bases). Germline V gene data show CDR1 as SGHDN and CDR2 as FVKESK. There are 15 residues in the CDR3. V was shortened by 3 bases and J by 1 base, with 13 bases between the two germline ends. This CDR3 is CASSQTGHPSYEQYF. CDR3 coding DNA: TGTGCCAGCAGCCAGACGGGACACCCGTCCTACGAGCAGTACTTC.

The chain employs TRBV27 and TRBJ1-4; D may be TRBD1 (6 bases). Germline CDR1 is MNHEY and CDR2 is SMNVEV (reference sequence). The CDR3 consists of 13 residues. Trimming stripped 6 bases from V and 8 bases from J, with 13 bases between. In nucleotides, the CDR3 is TGTGCCAGCAGATCAGGGGTGGAAGAAAAACTGTTTTTT. Its protein product is CASRSGVEEKLFF.

This rearrangement joins TRBV3-1 (or the pseudogene TRBV3-2) to TRBJ2-7; D is possibly TRBD2 (7 bases). V lost 0 bases and J 9 bases, leaving 15 bases between the germline ends. Germline loops: CDR1 LGHDT, CDR2 YNNKEL (reference sequence). This CDR3 is built from 14 residues. The CDR3 coding sequence is TGTGCCAGCAGCCAAGAAGGGGGGGCCTTGGGGCAGTACTTC. It yields the protein CASSQEGGALGQYF.

The chain links TRBV19 to TRBJ1-3, with TRBD1 matching 9 bases. V lost 6 bases and J lost 4; bases outside the gene matches: 4. The germline gives CDR1 LNHDA, CDR2 SQIVND (reference sequence). CDR3 length: 14 amino acids. As DNA, the CDR3 is TGTGCCAGTAGGGGACAGGGCGGCGGAAACACCATATATTTT. Protein: CASRGQGGGNTIYF.

The chain joins TRBV9 to TRBJ1-2; D not resolved. CDR3 size: 14 residues. CDR1 is SGDLS and CDR2 is YYNGEE in the germline V gene. Trimming stripped 0 bases from V and 9 bases from J, with 15 bases between. CDR3 in amino acids: CASSVDGGRARYTF. CDR3 coding DNA: TGTGCCAGCAGCGTAGATGGAGGCCGTGCCCGCTACACCTTC. The variable domain in full, completed from reference TRBV9 and TRBJ1-2, reads DSGVTQTPKHLITATGQRVTLRCSPRSGDLSVYWYQQSLDQGLQFLIQYYNGEERAKGNILERFSAQQFPDLHSELNLSSLELGDSALYFCASSVDGGRARYTFGSGTRLTVV.

The table lists this clone with a few counts. V gene TRBV2 combines with J gene TRBJ1-5; D may be TRBD1 (5 bases). The CDR3 consists of 15 residues. V shed 1 base and J shed 5 bases, with 12 bases lying between them. CDR1 is SNHLY and CDR2 is FYNNEI in the germline V gene. CDR3 coding DNA: TGTGCCAGCAGTGAAGAAAGGGGCCGGGATCAGCCCCAGCATTTT. Translated, it gives CASSEERGRDQPQHF.

The chain employs TRBV6-2 or TRBV6-3 and TRBJ1-5, with D possibly being TRBD1 (6 bases). This CDR3 has 15 residues. Trimming cost V 2 bases and J 6 bases, with 14 bases left between them. The V gene's germline CDR1 is MNHEY and CDR2 SVGEGT. The CDR3 nucleotides read TGTGCCAGCAGTTACCTAGACAGGATCGGTCAGCCCCAGCATTTT. Protein sequence: CASSYLDRIGQPQHF.

V is TRBV6-6 and J is TRBJ1-1, with D perhaps TRBD1 (6 bases). This CDR3 is built from 17 residues. Per the germline V gene, CDR1 is MNHNY and CDR2 is SVGAGI (reference sequence). V was trimmed by 5 bases and J by 10 bases, leaving 29 bases between them. Here the CDR3 reads CASSRTANPASGVVAFF. In nucleotides, the CDR3 is TGTGCCAGCAGTCGGACAGCCAATCCGGCAAGTGGGGTCGTAGCTTTCTTT.

V gene TRBV5-1 combines with J gene TRBJ1-4; tentatively, D is TRBD1 (6 bases). This CDR3 has 14 residues. Germline loops: CDR1 SGHRS, CDR2 YFSETQ. V dropped 2 bases and J dropped 6 bases, with 11 bases sitting between them. CDR3 DNA: TGCGCCAGCAGCTTAGGGGGACCAGATGAAAAACTGTTTTTT. It yields the protein CASSLGGPDEKLFF.

The J gene is TRBJ2-5, the V gene TRBV7-2; 8 bases match TRBD2. Germline V gene sequence: CDR1 SGHTA, CDR2 FQGNSA. Unmatched junction bases numbered 9, after V lost 1 base and J lost 2 bases. This CDR3 comprises 17 residues. CDR3: CASSLGVLAGSQETQYF. The DNA for the CDR3 is TGTGCCAGCAGCTTAGGGGTCCTAGCGGGTTCACAAGAGACCCAGTACTTC.

The chain links TRBV2 to TRBJ1-6; perhaps TRBD1 as D (6 bases). The V and J ends lost 4 bases and 0 bases respectively, with 13 bases between them. The CDR3 extends over 17 amino acids. The germline gives CDR1 SNHLY, CDR2 FYNNEI. The CDR3 DNA reads TGTGCCAGCAGTGGCATGCAGGGGAGCTCCTATAATTCACCCCTCCACTTT. Protein product: CASSGMQGSSYNSPLHF. Supplemented by reference TRBV2 and TRBJ1-6, the full variable domain reads EPEVTQTPSHQVTQMGQEVILRCVPISNHLYFYWYRQILGQKVEFLVSFYNNEISEKSEIFDDQFSVERPDGSNFTLKIRSTKLEDSAMYFCASSGMQGSSYNSPLHFGNGTRLTVT.

V gene TRBV27 combines with J gene TRBJ2-1; 12 bases map to TRBD2. V was clipped by 6 bases and J by 0 bases; unmatched bases: 9. The CDR3 is made up of 18 amino acids. Germline V gene lookup returns CDR1 MNHEY and CDR2 SMNVEV (reference sequence). For the CDR3, the DNA is TGTGCCAGCAGCCCCGGGACTAGCGGGTTCTCCTCCTACAATGAGCAGTTCTTC. Its translation: CASSPGTSGFSSYNEQFF.

This sequence joins TRBV6-2 or TRBV6-3 and TRBJ2-3, with TRBD2 matching 7 bases. J lost 4 bases, V lost 1 base, and 2 bases had no gene match. The CDR3 consists of 14 residues. Germline V lookup: CDR1 MNHEY, CDR2 SVGEGT. The CDR3 bases are TGTGCCAGCAGTTACTTAGCGGGTTCAGATACGCAGTATTTT. Translating gives CASSYLAGSDTQYF.

The J gene is TRBJ2-7, the V gene TRBV28, with D possibly TRBD2 on 6 matching bases. Per the germline V gene, CDR1 is MDHEN and CDR2 is SYDVKM. The CDR3 runs to 13 residues. Trimming cost V 6 bases and J 1 base, with 10 bases left between them. This CDR3 reads CASRFGGSYEQYF. Here the CDR3 DNA reads TGTGCCAGCAGGTTCGGGGGTTCCTACGAGCAGTACTTC. The whole variable domain, remainder taken from reference TRBV28 and TRBJ2-7, is DVKVTQSSRYLVKRTGEKVFLECVQDMDHENMFWYRQDPGLGLRLIYFSYDVKMKEKGDIPEGYSVSREKKERFSLILESASTNQTSMYLCASRFGGSYEQYFGPGTRLTVT.

V and J are TRBV5-4 and TRBJ2-1; TRBD1 aligns across 7 bases. V trimming: 1 base; J trimming: 9 bases; junction bases outside the gene matches: 7. CDR3 length: 14 amino acids. Germline CDR1 reads SGHNT; CDR2 reads YYREEE (reference sequence). CDR3 coding DNA: TGTGCCAGCAGCTTGTACAGGGGAGAGCGTGAGCAGTTCTTC. Its translation: CASSLYRGEREQFF.

The chain recombines TRBV27 with TRBJ1-2; TRBD1 is a possible D gene (5 bases). This CDR3 region has 13 residues. Germline V CDR1 and CDR2: MNHEY, SMNVEV (reference sequence). The V end was cut by 2 bases, the J end by 8 bases, with 12 bases between. In nucleotides, the CDR3 is TGTGCCAGCAGTTTAATTGGGGCGCAGGGCTACACCTTC. Translated: CASSLIGAQGYTF.

This clone showed up just a few times. This rearrangement joins TRBV9 to TRBJ1-2; D possibly corresponds to TRBD1 (6 bases). Germline loops: CDR1 SGDLS, CDR2 YYNGEE. V lost 1 base to trimming and J lost 8 bases, with 15 bases between them. The CDR3 extends over 14 amino acids. The CDR3 sequence: CASSVLQGIGGYTF. The CDR3 DNA sequence: TGTGCCAGCAGCGTACTACAGGGAATAGGAGGCTACACCTTC.

The chain joins TRBV5-1 to TRBJ1-1; D unresolved. Germline CDR1 is SGHRS and CDR2 is YFSETQ. The V and J ends lost 3 bases and 2 bases respectively, with 11 bases between them. CDR3 length: 14 residues. CDR3 DNA: TGCGCCAGCAGCTGGGGAGGGTTAAACACTGAAGCTTTCTTT. Amino acid sequence: CASSWGGLNTEAFF.

The J gene is TRBJ1-1, the V gene TRBV25-1; 10 nucleotides match TRBD1. After removal of 4 bases from V and 4 bases from J, the junction contained 3 bases not matched to a gene. The CDR3 totals 14 residues. The germline gives CDR1 MGHDK, CDR2 SYGVNS. In DNA, the CDR3 is TGTGCCAGCAGTGGAGACAGGGGGCCCACTGAAGCTTTCTTT. Amino acid sequence: CASSGDRGPTEAFF.

J is TRBJ2-7 and V is TRBV6-4, with 8 bases fitting TRBD2. There are 19 residues in the CDR3. Trimming at V came to 6 bases and at J to 0 bases, leaving 19 bases not matched to a gene. CDR1 is MRHNA and CDR2 is SNTAGT in the germline V gene. Written as DNA, the CDR3 is TGTGCCAGCAGACGGACGGGGGGGTTCCCCGGTGGACTCTCCTACGAGCAGTACTTC. Amino acids: CASRRTGGFPGGLSYEQYF.

This clone has only a few counts. The rearrangement links TRBV27 to TRBJ1-2; a possible D gene is TRBD1 (5 bases). The CDR3 runs 13 residues. V lost 4 bases and J lost 4, with 10 bases in between. CDR1 is MNHEY and CDR2 is SMNVEV in the germline V gene (reference sequence). The CDR3 reads CASSWGASYGYTF. CDR3 nucleotide sequence: TGTGCCAGCAGTTGGGGCGCTTCCTATGGCTACACCTTC.